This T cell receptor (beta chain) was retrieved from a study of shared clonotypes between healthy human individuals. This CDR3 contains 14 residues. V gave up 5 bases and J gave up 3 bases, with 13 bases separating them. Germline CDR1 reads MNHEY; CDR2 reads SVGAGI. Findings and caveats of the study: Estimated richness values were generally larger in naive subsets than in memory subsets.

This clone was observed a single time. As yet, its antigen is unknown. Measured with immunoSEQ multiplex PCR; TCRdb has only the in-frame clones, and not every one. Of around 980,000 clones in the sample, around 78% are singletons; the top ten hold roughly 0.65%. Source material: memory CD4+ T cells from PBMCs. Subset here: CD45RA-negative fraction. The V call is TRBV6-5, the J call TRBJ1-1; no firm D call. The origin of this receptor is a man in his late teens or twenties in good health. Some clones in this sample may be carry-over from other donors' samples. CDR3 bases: TGTGCCAGCAGTCCTGGGGTCCGATACACTGAAGCTTTCTTT. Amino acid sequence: CASSPGVRYTEAFF.